This T cell receptor (beta chain) was captured in a study of blood T cell repertoires in COVID-19. Generated by immunoSEQ multiplex PCR, the TCRdb table keeps only in-frame clones and is missing some. Among 110,000 or so clones listed, more than 70% were seen once. Seattle's enrolled individuals joined amid active infection and were then monitored longitudinally. Trimming at V came to 2 bases and at J to 5 bases, leaving 10 bases not matched to a gene. Germline V CDR1 and CDR2: SGHAT, FQNNGV. The CDR3 contains 18 residues. This chain joins TRBV11-2 and TRBJ2-5, with 14 bases lining up with TRBD2. This clonotype was obtained from a woman aged 60 to 75 with COVID-19, enrolled during active disease. The source material was peripheral blood. The CDR3 DNA reads TGTGCCAGCAGCTTATACCGCGGGACTAGCGGGGGTAGGGAGACCCAGTACTTC. Translating gives CASSLYRGTSGGRETQYF.